These T cell receptor beta chains were read from a single sample in a study of cytomegalovirus exposure and HLA in healthy donors. TCRdb's table, derived via immunoSEQ multiplex PCR, lists solely in-frame clones and lacks some. Among roughly 150,000 clones, 80% to 90% were seen once, and the ten largest hold 2% to 2.5%. Sequences were obtained from PBMCs. These receptors were taken from a woman aged 18-29 years in good health and CMV-seronegative. Both conserved end residues are part of each CDR3. The D gene is left open where the match is weak. Rows give clone size only sometimes, using once, few, many, or a class for an expanded clone.

abundance: once; v_gene: TRBV28; j_gene: TRBJ2-7; d_gene: TRBD2; CDR3nt: TGTGCCAGCAGTTTGGGTGCTATGTCGGGTGAGCGGGAGTGGTTTTCCTACGAGCAGTACTTC; CDR3aa: CASSLGAMSGEREWFSYEQYF
abundance: -; v_gene: TRBV9; j_gene: TRBJ1-2; d_gene: TRBD1; CDR3nt: TGTGCCAGCAGCGTAGCTGACAGGGGGCTGAGCTACACCTTC; CDR3aa: CASSVADRGLSYTF
abundance: -; v_gene: TRBV7-2; j_gene: TRBJ2-2; d_gene: -; CDR3nt: TGTGCCAGCAGCTTAGTATACAGGGCGAACACCGGGGAGCTGTTTTTT; CDR3aa: CASSLVYRANTGELFF
abundance: -; v_gene: TRBV10-3; j_gene: TRBJ2-1; d_gene: TRBD2; CDR3nt: TGTGCCATCAGCCCAATTAGACTAGCGGGAGGGCCCTCTAGGTACAATGAGCAGTTCTTC; CDR3aa: CAISPIRLAGGPSRYNEQFF
abundance: -; v_gene: TRBV9; j_gene: TRBJ2-7; d_gene: TRBD2; CDR3nt: TGTGCCAGCAGCTTACGAGCGGGAGAGTTCTACGAGCAGTACTTC; CDR3aa: CASSLRAGEFYEQYF
abundance: -; v_gene: TRBV12-5; j_gene: TRBJ2-3; d_gene: -; CDR3nt: TGTGCTAGTGGTTTTTTCGGCACAGATACGCAGTATTTT; CDR3aa: CASGFFGTDTQYF
abundance: -; v_gene: TRBV6-1; j_gene: TRBJ1-5; d_gene: -; CDR3nt: TGTGCCAGCAGTGGCTTTTACAGTTACCAGCCCCAGCATTTT; CDR3aa: CASSGFYSYQPQHF
abundance: -; v_gene: TRBV5-1; j_gene: TRBJ2-2; d_gene: -; CDR3nt: TGCGCCAGCAGCTTGGTGGCTAACACCGGGGAGCTGTTTTTT; CDR3aa: CASSLVANTGELFF
abundance: few; v_gene: TRBV28; j_gene: TRBJ1-4; d_gene: -; CDR3nt: TGTGCCAGTCGCAGTGCAACTAATGAAAAACTGTTTTTT; CDR3aa: CASRSATNEKLFF
abundance: -; v_gene: TRBV10-2; j_gene: TRBJ1-5; d_gene: TRBD1; CDR3nt: TGCGCCAGCAGACCCCAGGGGGCAGGCAATCAGCCCCAGCATTTT; CDR3aa: CASRPQGAGNQPQHF
abundance: -; v_gene: TRBV28; j_gene: TRBJ2-5; d_gene: -; CDR3nt: TGTGCCAGCAGTTTCGGGGGAGCAGAAGAGACCCAGTACTTC; CDR3aa: CASSFGGAEETQYF
abundance: few; v_gene: TRBV12-5; j_gene: TRBJ2-3; d_gene: TRBD2; CDR3nt: TGTGCTAGTGCCGAGGAGGGAGGGGCGGATACGCAGTATTTT; CDR3aa: CASAEEGGADTQYF
abundance: -; v_gene: TRBV7-2; j_gene: TRBJ1-3; d_gene: -; CDR3nt: TGTGCCAGCAGCCCGAAGCTACCGGGAGGAAACACCATATATTTT; CDR3aa: CASSPKLPGGNTIYF
abundance: -; v_gene: TRBV28; j_gene: TRBJ2-1; d_gene: TRBD2; CDR3nt: TGTGCCAGCAGTTTGAAACTGACTAGCAGAACACATGAGCAGTTCTTC; CDR3aa: CASSLKLTSRTHEQFF
abundance: -; v_gene: TRBV29-1; j_gene: TRBJ1-2; d_gene: -; CDR3nt: TGCAGCGACGCCGGAGGCCCCACCGCCGGAGGCTATGGCTACACCTTC; CDR3aa: CSDAGGPTAGGYGYTF
abundance: -; v_gene: TRBV29-1; j_gene: TRBJ1-2; d_gene: -; CDR3nt: TGCAGCGTTGGGACGGGACTCTCTGGCTACACCTTC; CDR3aa: CSVGTGLSGYTF
abundance: -; v_gene: TRBV19; j_gene: TRBJ1-1; d_gene: TRBD1; CDR3nt: TGTGCCAGTAATAGGGACAGTGGGTTTGCAGCTGAAGCTTTCTTT; CDR3aa: CASNRDSGFAAEAFF
abundance: -; v_gene: TRBV7-2; j_gene: TRBJ2-3; d_gene: -; CDR3nt: TGTGCCAGCAGCTTAGGCGCAGATACGCAGTATTTT; CDR3aa: CASSLGADTQYF
abundance: -; v_gene: TRBV11-2; j_gene: TRBJ1-4; d_gene: -; CDR3nt: TGTGCCAGCAGCCCGATCCGCAGGGGTGAAAAACTGTTTTTT; CDR3aa: CASSPIRRGEKLFF
abundance: few; v_gene: TRBV4-1; j_gene: TRBJ1-2; d_gene: -; CDR3nt: TGCGCCAGCAGCCAAGGGAAGCTAGATTACACCTTC; CDR3aa: CASSQGKLDYTF
abundance: -; v_gene: TRBV15; j_gene: TRBJ1-4; d_gene: -; CDR3nt: TGTGCCACCAGCATTGGAGGGAGGACAACTAATGAAAAACTGTTTTTT; CDR3aa: CATSIGGRTTNEKLFF
abundance: -; v_gene: TRBV6-5; j_gene: TRBJ2-7; d_gene: -; CDR3nt: TGTGCCAGCAACCCGGGACTTCTGGTATCCGAGCAGTACTTC; CDR3aa: CASNPGLLVSEQYF
abundance: -; v_gene: TRBV6-6; j_gene: TRBJ2-7; d_gene: TRBD2; CDR3nt: TGTGCCAGCAGTTACCTGGCTCGACTAGCGGGATACGAGCAGTACTTC; CDR3aa: CASSYLARLAGYEQYF
abundance: -; v_gene: TRBV29-1; j_gene: TRBJ1-1; d_gene: -; CDR3nt: TGCAGCGTTGGAGGGGAGGGTTGGGTCACTGAAGCTTTCTTT; CDR3aa: CSVGGEGWVTEAFF
abundance: -; v_gene: TRBV18; j_gene: TRBJ2-3; d_gene: -; CDR3nt: TGTGCCAGCTCACCATTTGTGGGGGCTAGCACAGATACGCAGTATTTT; CDR3aa: CASSPFVGASTDTQYF
abundance: once; v_gene: TRBV30; j_gene: TRBJ2-7; d_gene: -; CDR3nt: TGTGCCTGGGGAAGGACACGAAGCTCCTACGAGCAGTACTTC; CDR3aa: CAWGRTRSSYEQYF
abundance: -; v_gene: TRBV2; j_gene: TRBJ1-5; d_gene: -; CDR3nt: TGTGCCAGCCACTGTGTCCAGGAACTTTCTTATAGCAATCAGCCCCAGCATTTT; CDR3aa: CASHCVQELSYSNQPQHF
abundance: -; v_gene: TRBV2; j_gene: TRBJ2-5; d_gene: TRBD2; CDR3nt: TGTGCCAGCGGGACTAGTCGGGAGACCCAGTACTTC; CDR3aa: CASGTSRETQYF
abundance: -; v_gene: TRBV7-9; j_gene: TRBJ1-1; d_gene: -; CDR3nt: TGTGCCAGCAGCTTAGCACACACGAACACTGAAGCTTTCTTT; CDR3aa: CASSLAHTNTEAFF
abundance: -; v_gene: TRBV5-5; j_gene: TRBJ2-3; d_gene: TRBD2; CDR3nt: TGTGCCAGCAGCAAAACTATTAGCGGGAGAAAGGCAGATACGCAGTATTTT; CDR3aa: CASSKTISGRKADTQYF
abundance: once; v_gene: TRBV10-3; j_gene: TRBJ2-1; d_gene: TRBD2; CDR3nt: TGTGCCATCACCGAGACTAGCGGGAAGGTCAATGAGCAGTTCTTC; CDR3aa: CAITETSGKVNEQFF